These 25 T cell receptor beta chains share one sample of origin, sequenced in a study of technical replicates of blood from a handful of donors. This table comes from immunoSEQ multiplex PCR, and its TCRdb copy is limited to in-frame clones, with some not included. The repertoire has tens of thousands of clones, approximately 94% of them found once; the top ten carry about 2.9%. Material: PBMCs. The receptors shown here come from a human donor in good health. Some clones in this sample may be carry-over from other donors' samples.

The J gene is TRBJ2-7, the V gene TRBV7-9; 11 bases line up with TRBD2. This CDR3 comprises 15 residues. The V segment lost 5 bases and the J segment 7 bases; nucleotides outside the gene matches: 10. Germline CDR1 and CDR2: SEHNR and FQNEAQ (reference sequence). The CDR3 region is CASSARLAGTGEQYF. DNA for the CDR3: TGTGCCAGCAGCGCCCGACTAGCGGGAACAGGGGAGCAGTACTTC.

The genes are TRBV13 and TRBJ2-5; 10 bases match TRBD2. Germline CDR1 is PRHDT and CDR2 is FYEKMQ (reference sequence). V trimming: 6 bases; J trimming: 5 bases; junction bases outside the gene matches: 6. The CDR3 is made up of 14 amino acids. The CDR3 loop reads CASSLAGAGETQYF. CDR3 nucleotide sequence: TGTGCCAGCAGTCTAGCGGGGGCTGGTGAGACCCAGTACTTC.

The genes are TRBV30 and TRBJ2-3, with 8 positions matching TRBD2. The length of the CDR3 is 16 residues. V shed 4 bases and J 0 bases; nucleotides not matched to a gene: 9. The germline gives CDR1 GTSNPN, CDR2 SVGIG (reference sequence). The CDR3 reads CAWMNGLAGSTDTQYF. The CDR3 nucleotides are TGTGCCTGGATGAACGGGCTAGCGGGCAGCACAGATACGCAGTATTTT.

The J gene is TRBJ1-5, the V gene TRBV6-6; the D is unclear. The ends were cut back, 3 bases at V and 2 bases at J, with 5 bases in the middle. Germline V gene data show CDR1 as MNHNY and CDR2 as SVGAGI (reference sequence). The CDR3 extends over 13 amino acids. CDR3 sequence reads: CASSYNGNQPQHF. CDR3 DNA: TGTGCCAGCAGTTATAATGGCAATCAGCCCCAGCATTTT.

The chain recombines TRBV18 with TRBJ1-4; 7 bases fit TRBD1. The CDR3 length is 13 residues. The J segment lost 8 bases and the V segment lost 0 bases, leaving 0 bases of the junction unmatched. Germline CDR1 is KGHSH and CDR2 is LQKENI. The CDR3 protein is CASSPPGGEKLFF. As DNA, the CDR3 is TGTGCCAGCTCACCACCAGGGGGCGAAAAACTGTTTTTT.

DNA of the CDR3: TGTGCCAGCAGACTGTACCCCTCCACTGAAGCTTTCTTT. Translating it yields CASRLYPSTEAFF. The J gene is TRBJ1-1, the V gene TRBV5-6; D not resolved. The CDR3 has 13 amino acids. Germline values: CDR1 SGHDT, CDR2 YYEEEE. The germline V and J ends were trimmed by 5 bases and 4 bases, with 12 bases remaining between them.

This chain uses TRBV7-9 with TRBJ1-3; D call uncertain. Germline lookup yields CDR1 SEHNR and CDR2 FQNEAQ (reference sequence). V lost 1 base and J 1 base, leaving 8 bases between the germline ends. The CDR3 is 15 residues long. In DNA form, the CDR3 reads TGTGCCAGCAGCTTAGTACGGGGATCTGGAAACACCATATATTTT. It encodes CASSLVRGSGNTIYF.

V is TRBV6-5 and J is TRBJ2-5; D remains unclear. Germline V gene lookup returns CDR1 MNHEY and CDR2 SVGAGI. Trimming cost V 5 bases and J 5 bases, with 15 bases left between them. The CDR3 sequence is 14 residues long. In DNA, the CDR3 is TGTGCCAGCAGTACAAACCCCGGGTCGGAGACCCAGTACTTC. It yields the protein CASSTNPGSETQYF.

This rearrangement joins TRBV5-1 to TRBJ2-5; a weak D match, TRBD1 (6 bases). V was trimmed by 4 bases and J by 5 bases, leaving 18 bases between them. The CDR3 is 15 residues long. Germline V lookup: CDR1 SGHRS, CDR2 YFSETQ. The CDR3 DNA reads TGCGCCAGCAGCCGAACAGGGCAGGCCCGCGAGACCCAGTACTTC. Its protein product is CASSRTGQARETQYF.

The rearrangement joins TRBV11-3 to TRBJ2-3; 9 nucleotides align to TRBD2. CDR1 is SGHNT and CDR2 is YENEEA in the germline V gene. The CDR3 loop spans 16 amino acids. With 5 bases clipped from V and 0 bases from J, the junction kept 6 bases outside the gene matches. The CDR3 spells CASSPGLAPSTDTQYF. CDR3 nucleotide sequence: TGTGCCAGCAGCCCCGGACTAGCGCCGAGCACAGATACGCAGTATTTT.

This rearrangement joins TRBV7-8 to TRBJ2-1, with D possibly TRBD2 on 6 matching bases. The V gene's germline CDR1 is SGHVS and CDR2 FQNEAQ. V lost 5 bases and J lost 10, with 18 bases in between. The CDR3 sequence is 14 residues long. The CDR3 bases are TGTGCCAGCAGCCCAATAAGACTAGTAAGGGAGCAGTTCTTC. Its translation is CASSPIRLVREQFF.

This clone was found once. The rearrangement uses TRBV7-2 and TRBJ1-2, with D possibly matching TRBD1 (5 bases). Germline V gene lookup returns CDR1 SGHTA and CDR2 FQGNSA. The ends were cut back, 2 bases at V and 6 bases at J, with 13 bases in the middle. This CDR3 region has 14 residues. CDR3 sequence: CASSLQGRANGYTF. The CDR3 nucleotides read TGTGCCAGCAGCTTACAGGGCAGGGCAAATGGCTACACCTTC.

The chain couples TRBV6-1 to TRBJ1-5, with D maybe TRBD1 (5 bases). Germline assignment: CDR1 MNHNS and CDR2 SASEGT. V dropped 8 bases and J dropped 7 bases, with 18 bases sitting between them. This CDR3 is 14 amino acids long. Written as DNA, the CDR3 is TGTGCCAGCGATGGTTGGGGGGGAAAGCAGCCCCAGCATTTT. Translated: CASDGWGGKQPQHF.

The chain is built from TRBV5-4 and TRBJ2-2; 8 positions match TRBD1. CDR3 length equals 15 residues. V lost 5 bases and J lost 1; bases outside the gene matches: 4. Germline CDR1 and CDR2: SGHNT and YYREEE (reference sequence). CDR3 nucleotides: TGTGCCAGCAGTCCTGGACAGGGGAACACCGGGGAGCTGTTTTTT. This gives the protein CASSPGQGNTGELFF.

The chain carries TRBV10-3 and TRBJ1-5, with 11 bases lining up with TRBD1. The CDR3 spans 14 residues. Germline V CDR1 and CDR2: ENHRY, SYGVKD. J gave up 9 bases and V 6 bases, and 7 bases lay outside the gene matches. CDR3 nucleotides: TGTGCCATCAGAGGGACAGGGGGAAATTCGCCCCAGCATTTT. Encoded protein: CAIRGTGGNSPQHF.

The chain couples TRBV30 to TRBJ2-5; TRBD2 aligns across 10 bases. In germline, CDR1 is GTSNPN, CDR2 SVGIG (reference sequence). CDR3 size: 14 residues. Losses at the gene ends were 3 bases for V and 4 bases for J; bases not matched to a gene: 5. The CDR3 sequence: CAWRQREGRETQYF. The CDR3 DNA reads as TGTGCCTGGAGACAGCGGGAGGGCAGAGAGACCCAGTACTTC.

V usage is TRBV18 and J usage is TRBJ2-7, with 12 positions matching TRBD2. Unmatched junction bases numbered 1, after V lost 3 bases and J lost 4 bases. Germline V gene lookup returns CDR1 KGHSH and CDR2 LQKENI. The CDR3 covers 14 residues. The CDR3 sequence: CASSPTSGSYEQYF. The CDR3 DNA is TGTGCCAGCTCACCGACTAGCGGGAGTTACGAGCAGTACTTC.

The chain joins TRBV15 to TRBJ1-5; D is ambiguous. CDR3 length: 15 amino acids. With 0 bases removed from V and 7 bases from J, the gap between germline ends came to 13 bases. The germline V gene has CDR1 LNHNV and CDR2 YYDKDF (reference sequence). CDR3 nucleotides: TGTGCCACCAGCAGAGATCGACTGGCGGGCCAGCCCCAGCATTTT. This encodes CATSRDRLAGQPQHF.

The CDR3 coding sequence is TGTGCCAGTAGTATGCTGGCAGGGGGCTCGTACGAGCAGTACTTC. Protein sequence: CASSMLAGGSYEQYF. The rearrangement uses TRBV19 and TRBJ2-7; 8 bases align to TRBD1. The CDR3 has 15 amino acids. The germline V gene encodes CDR1 LNHDA and CDR2 SQIVND (reference sequence). V shed 3 bases and J 4 bases; nucleotides not matched to a gene: 8.

Only one count was recorded for this clone. The rearrangement uses TRBV7-2 and TRBJ1-5; 10 nucleotides align to TRBD1. The CDR3 is 15 amino acids. The ends lost 5 bases at V and 5 bases at J; junction bases unmatched: 6. Germline values: CDR1 SGHTA, CDR2 FQGNSA. CDR3 nucleotides: TGTGCCAGCAGCGCCCGGGACAGGGGCCATCAGCCCCAGCATTTT. Amino acid sequence: CASSARDRGHQPQHF.

The rearrangement joins TRBV12-5 to TRBJ2-7; D is ambiguous. CDR3 length equals 11 residues. Germline-derived CDR1 and CDR2 are LGHNT and FRNRAP. V lost 5 bases and J 5 bases, leaving 7 bases between the germline ends. The CDR3 loop is CASGVIDEQYF. Here the CDR3 DNA reads TGTGCTAGTGGTGTTATAGACGAGCAGTACTTC.

The rearrangement uses TRBV2 and TRBJ1-2; 8 bases fit TRBD1. Trimming removed 4 bases from V and 8 bases from J; junction bases left unmatched: 18. Germline CDR1 and CDR2: SNHLY and FYNNEI. The length of the CDR3 is 17 residues. The CDR3 loop is CASSAFFMRTGYRGYTF. The CDR3 DNA reads TGTGCCAGCAGTGCTTTCTTTATGCGGACAGGGTATAGAGGCTACACCTTC.

This clone was found a few times. The chain is built from TRBV6-4 and TRBJ2-3, with a possible D match to TRBD1 (5 bases). The CDR3 runs 15 residues. Germline loops: CDR1 MRHNA, CDR2 SNTAGT. Trimming removed 2 bases at V and 2 bases at J, with 11 bases between. Here the CDR3 DNA reads TGTGCCAGCAGTGACGGGGCGTCCTCCACAGATACGCAGTATTTT. This gives the protein CASSDGASSTDTQYF.

This clone has only one observation. V gene TRBV6-6 combines with J gene TRBJ2-7; D is possibly TRBD2 (5 bases). Germline CDR1 reads MNHNY; CDR2 reads SVGAGI (reference sequence). CDR3 size: 14 residues. V lost 6 bases and J 0 bases, leaving 12 bases between the germline ends. In DNA form, the CDR3 reads TGTGCCAGCAGGGATACCGGGGTCTCCTACGAGCAGTACTTC. Protein sequence: CASRDTGVSYEQYF.

This chain connects TRBV7-2 to TRBJ1-2; 11 bases line up with TRBD1. V was clipped by 8 bases and J by 8 bases; unmatched bases: 4. Germline lookup yields CDR1 SGHTA and CDR2 FQGNSA. The CDR3 consists of 12 residues. CDR3 sequence reads: CASQGTGGGYTF. The CDR3 DNA reads as TGTGCCAGCCAAGGGACAGGGGGAGGCTACACCTTC.